A single T cell receptor beta chain is shown here with its context. Germline values: CDR1 MDHEN, CDR2 SYDVKM. This CDR3 has 12 amino acids. V was clipped by 9 bases and J by 4 bases, with 10 bases between them. What was sequenced were expressed TCRB transcripts, since all of the isolated RNA had been reverse transcribed. Sequencing used immunoSEQ multiplex PCR; TCRdb keeps in-frame clones, though not all of them. The table shows just over 450,000 clones, with roughly 31% occurring only once. The sample comes from a study of beta chain features in type 1 diabetes. Source material: naive CD4+ T cells from blood. This rearrangement joins TRBV28 to TRBJ2-1; tentative D call: TRBD2 (6 bases). The clonotype was recovered from a man aged 18 to 29 in good health. Here the CDR3 DNA reads TGTGCCAGTCGCGGGAATTACAATGAGCAGTTCTTC. This encodes CASRGNYNEQFF.